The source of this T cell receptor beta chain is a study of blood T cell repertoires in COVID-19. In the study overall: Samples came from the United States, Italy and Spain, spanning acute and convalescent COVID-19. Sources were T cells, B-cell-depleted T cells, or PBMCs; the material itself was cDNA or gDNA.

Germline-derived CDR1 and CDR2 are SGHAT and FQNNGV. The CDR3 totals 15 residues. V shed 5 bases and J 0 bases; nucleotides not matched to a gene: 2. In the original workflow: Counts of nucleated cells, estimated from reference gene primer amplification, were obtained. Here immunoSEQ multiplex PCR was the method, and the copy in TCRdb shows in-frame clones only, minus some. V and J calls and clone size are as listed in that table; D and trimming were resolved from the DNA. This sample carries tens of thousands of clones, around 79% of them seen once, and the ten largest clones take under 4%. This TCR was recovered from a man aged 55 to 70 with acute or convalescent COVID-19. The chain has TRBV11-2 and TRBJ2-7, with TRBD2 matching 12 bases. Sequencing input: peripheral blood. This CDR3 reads CASSLGLAGSYEQYF. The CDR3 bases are TGTGCCAGCAGCCTGGGACTAGCGGGCTCCTACGAGCAGTACTTC.